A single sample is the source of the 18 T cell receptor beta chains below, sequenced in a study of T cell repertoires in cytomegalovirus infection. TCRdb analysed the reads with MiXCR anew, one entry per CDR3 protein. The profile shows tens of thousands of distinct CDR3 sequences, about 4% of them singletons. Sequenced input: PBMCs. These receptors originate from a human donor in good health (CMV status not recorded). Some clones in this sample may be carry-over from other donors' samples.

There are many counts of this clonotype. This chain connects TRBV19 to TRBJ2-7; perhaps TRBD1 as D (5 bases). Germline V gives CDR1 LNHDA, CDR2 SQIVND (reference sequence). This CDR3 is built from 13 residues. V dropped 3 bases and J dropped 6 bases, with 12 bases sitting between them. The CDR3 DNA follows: TGTGCCAGTAGTATCAGGGAAAGGGCCGAGCAGTACTTC. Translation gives CASSIRERAEQYF.

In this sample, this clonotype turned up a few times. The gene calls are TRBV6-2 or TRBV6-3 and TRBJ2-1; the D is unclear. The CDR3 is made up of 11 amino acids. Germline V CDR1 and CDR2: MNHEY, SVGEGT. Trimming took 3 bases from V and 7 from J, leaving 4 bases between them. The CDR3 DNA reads TGTGCCAGCAGTTATTTGAATGAGCAGTTCTTC. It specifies CASSYLNEQFF.

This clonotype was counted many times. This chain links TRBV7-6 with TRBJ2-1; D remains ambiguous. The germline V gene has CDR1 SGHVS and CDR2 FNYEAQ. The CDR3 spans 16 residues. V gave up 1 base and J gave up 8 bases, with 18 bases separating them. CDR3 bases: TGTGCCAGCAGCTTAGTTTACGGTGGGCCTGGCGATGAGCAGTTCTTC. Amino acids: CASSLVYGGPGDEQFF.

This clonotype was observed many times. CDR3 DNA sequence: TGTGCCAGCAGCATATTAGCGGGAGGGCCGATCGGGGAGCTGTTTTTT. Translated, it gives CASSILAGGPIGELFF. The V gene is TRBV7-6, the J gene TRBJ2-2; the match to TRBD2 covers 11 bases. Trimming cost V 5 bases and J 7 bases; bases outside gene matches: 9. The CDR3 spans 16 residues. Per germline, CDR1 SGHVS and CDR2 FNYEAQ.

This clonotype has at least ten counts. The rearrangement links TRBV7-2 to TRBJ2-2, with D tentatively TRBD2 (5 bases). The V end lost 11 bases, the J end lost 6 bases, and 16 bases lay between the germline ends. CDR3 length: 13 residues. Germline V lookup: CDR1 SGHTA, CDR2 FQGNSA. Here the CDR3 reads CAGTGLRAGELFF. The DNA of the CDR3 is TGTGCCGGCACGGGGTTAAGAGCCGGGGAGCTGTTTTTT. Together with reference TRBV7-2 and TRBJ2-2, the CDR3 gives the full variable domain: GAGVSQSPSNKVTEKGKDVELRCDPISGHTALYWYRQSLGQGLEFLIYFQGNSAPDKSGLPSDRFSAERTGGSVSTLTIQRTQQEDSAVYLCAGTGLRAGELFFGEGSRLTVL.

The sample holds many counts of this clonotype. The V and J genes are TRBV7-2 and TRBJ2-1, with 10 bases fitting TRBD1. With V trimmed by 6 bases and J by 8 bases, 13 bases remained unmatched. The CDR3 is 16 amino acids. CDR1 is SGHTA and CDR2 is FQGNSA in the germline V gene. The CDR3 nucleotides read TGTGCCAGCAGGGAGCCACGACAGGGGGCCAAGCATGAGCAGTTCTTC. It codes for CASREPRQGAKHEQFF.

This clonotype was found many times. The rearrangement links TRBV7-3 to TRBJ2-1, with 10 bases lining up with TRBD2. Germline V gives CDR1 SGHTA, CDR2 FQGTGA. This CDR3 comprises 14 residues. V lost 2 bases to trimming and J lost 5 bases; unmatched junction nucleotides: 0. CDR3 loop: CASSLGTSDNEQFF. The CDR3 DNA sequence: TGTGCCAGCAGCTTAGGGACTAGCGACAATGAGCAGTTCTTC.

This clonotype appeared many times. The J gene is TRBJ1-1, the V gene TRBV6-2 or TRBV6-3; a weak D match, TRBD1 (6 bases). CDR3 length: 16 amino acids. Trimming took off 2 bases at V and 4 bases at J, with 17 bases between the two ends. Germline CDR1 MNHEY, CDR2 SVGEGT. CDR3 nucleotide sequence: TGTGCCAGCAGTTACGACGGGGGGGCCCGAGGCACTGAAGCTTTCTTT. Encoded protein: CASSYDGGARGTEAFF.

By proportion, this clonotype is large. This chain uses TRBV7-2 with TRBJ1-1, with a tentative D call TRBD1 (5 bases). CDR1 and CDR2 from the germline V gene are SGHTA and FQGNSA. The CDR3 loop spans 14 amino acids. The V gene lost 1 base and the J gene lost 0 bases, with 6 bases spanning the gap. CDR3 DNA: TGTGCCAGCAGCTTAGGGGGCATGAACACTGAAGCTTTCTTT. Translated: CASSLGGMNTEAFF.

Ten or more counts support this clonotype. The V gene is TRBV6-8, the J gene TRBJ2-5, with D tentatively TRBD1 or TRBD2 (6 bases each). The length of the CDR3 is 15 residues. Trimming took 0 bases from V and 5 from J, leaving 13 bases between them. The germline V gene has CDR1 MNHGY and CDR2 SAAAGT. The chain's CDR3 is CASSYSRGARETQYF. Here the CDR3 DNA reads TGTGCCAGCAGTTACTCGAGGGGGGCGAGGGAGACCCAGTACTTC.

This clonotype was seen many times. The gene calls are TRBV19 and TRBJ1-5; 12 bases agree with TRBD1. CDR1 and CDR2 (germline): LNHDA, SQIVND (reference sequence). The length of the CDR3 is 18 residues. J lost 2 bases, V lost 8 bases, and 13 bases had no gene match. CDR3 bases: TGTGCCAGTCGCCTCGGGACAGGGGGCTTACGTGGCAATCAGCCCCAGCATTTT. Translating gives CASRLGTGGLRGNQPQHF.

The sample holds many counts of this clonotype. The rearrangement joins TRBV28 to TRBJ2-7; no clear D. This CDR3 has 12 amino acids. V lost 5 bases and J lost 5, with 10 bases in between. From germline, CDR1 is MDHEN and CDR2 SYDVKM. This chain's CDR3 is CASSPHPNEQYF. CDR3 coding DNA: TGTGCCAGCAGTCCCCACCCCAACGAGCAGTACTTC.

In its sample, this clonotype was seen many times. The DNA for the CDR3 is TGTGCCAGCAGCTTAGATCCCACCACAGATACGCAGTATTTT. Protein: CASSLDPTTDTQYF. The chain couples TRBV7-2 to TRBJ2-3; D unclear. From germline, CDR1 is SGHTA and CDR2 FQGNSA. Trimming shortened V by 1 base and J by 2 bases, and 7 bases separated the two germline ends. There are 14 residues in the CDR3.

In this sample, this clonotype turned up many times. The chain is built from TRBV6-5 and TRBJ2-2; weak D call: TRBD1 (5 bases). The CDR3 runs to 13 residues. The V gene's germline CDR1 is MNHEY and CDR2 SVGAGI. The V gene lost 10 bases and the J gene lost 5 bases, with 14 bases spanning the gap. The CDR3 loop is CATWGYPTGELFF. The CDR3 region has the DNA TGTGCCACCTGGGGCTACCCAACCGGGGAGCTGTTTTTT.

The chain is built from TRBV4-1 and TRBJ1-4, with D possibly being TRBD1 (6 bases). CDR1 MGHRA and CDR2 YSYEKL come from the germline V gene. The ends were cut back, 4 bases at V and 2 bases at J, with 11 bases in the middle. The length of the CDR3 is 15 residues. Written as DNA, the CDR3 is TGCGCCAGCAGCCGACTCAGGGGTACTAATGAAAAACTGTTTTTT. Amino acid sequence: CASSRLRGTNEKLFF.

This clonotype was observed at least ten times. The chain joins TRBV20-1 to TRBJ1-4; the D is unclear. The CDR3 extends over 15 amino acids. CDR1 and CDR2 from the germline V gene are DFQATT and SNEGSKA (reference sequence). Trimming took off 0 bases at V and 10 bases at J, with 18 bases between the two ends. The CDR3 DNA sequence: TGCAGTGCTAGAGATTCCCGAGGGTCCGAGGGAAAACTGTTTTTT. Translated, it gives CSARDSRGSEGKLFF.

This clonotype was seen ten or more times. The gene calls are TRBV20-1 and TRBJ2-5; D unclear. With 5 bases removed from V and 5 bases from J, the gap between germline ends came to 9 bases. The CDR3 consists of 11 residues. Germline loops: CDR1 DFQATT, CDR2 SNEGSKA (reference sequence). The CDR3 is CSAWWAETQYF. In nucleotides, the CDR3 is TGCAGTGCTTGGTGGGCGGAGACCCAGTACTTC.

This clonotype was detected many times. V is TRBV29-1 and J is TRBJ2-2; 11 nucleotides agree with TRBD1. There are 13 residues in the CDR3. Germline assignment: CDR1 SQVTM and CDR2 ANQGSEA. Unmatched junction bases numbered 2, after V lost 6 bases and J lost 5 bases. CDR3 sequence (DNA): TGCAGCGTCCGGGACAGGGGGACCGGGGAGCTGTTTTTT. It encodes CSVRDRGTGELFF.